This TCR beta chain came from a study of blood T cell repertoires in COVID-19. For the study at large: Spain, Italy and the United States supplied samples that represented acute and convalescent COVID-19.

Self-reported history from a screening survey and questionnaire set each donor's cohort. CDR3 size: 14 residues. Germline CDR1 SQVTM, CDR2 ANQGSEA. The V gene lost 8 bases and the J gene lost 0 bases, with 14 bases spanning the gap. Sequenced by immunoSEQ multiplex PCR; TCRdb stores in-frame clones only, minus some. Of roughly 180,000 clones detected, more than 70% appear once; the ten largest clones hold 6.2%. Sequencing was performed on PBMCs or T cells enriched from blood (not recorded which). The sequence was obtained from a man aged 40-55 years who had recovered from COVID-19. This chain connects TRBV29-1 to TRBJ2-1, with a weak D call TRBD1 (5 bases). The CDR3 is CSHGAGISYNEQFF. The DNA for the CDR3 is TGCAGCCATGGGGCTGGGATCTCCTACAATGAGCAGTTCTTC.